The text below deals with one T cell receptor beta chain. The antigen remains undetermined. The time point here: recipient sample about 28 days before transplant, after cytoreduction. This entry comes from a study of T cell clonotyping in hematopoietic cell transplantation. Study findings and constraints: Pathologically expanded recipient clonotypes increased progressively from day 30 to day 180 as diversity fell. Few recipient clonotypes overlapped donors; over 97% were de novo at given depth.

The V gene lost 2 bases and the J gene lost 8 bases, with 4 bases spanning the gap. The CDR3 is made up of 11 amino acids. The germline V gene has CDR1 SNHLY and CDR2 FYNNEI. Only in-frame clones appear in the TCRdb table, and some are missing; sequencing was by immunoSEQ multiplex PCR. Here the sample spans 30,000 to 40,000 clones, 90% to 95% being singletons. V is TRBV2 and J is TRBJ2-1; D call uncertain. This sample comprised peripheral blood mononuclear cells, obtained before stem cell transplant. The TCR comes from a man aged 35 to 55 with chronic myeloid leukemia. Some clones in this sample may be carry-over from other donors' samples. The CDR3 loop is CASSELYEQFF. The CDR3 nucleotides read TGTGCCAGCAGTGAATTGTATGAGCAGTTCTTC.